One sample yielded the 5 T cell receptor beta chains listed below, sequenced in a study of cytomegalovirus exposure and HLA in healthy donors (dated by TCRdb to about 2017). The library was obtained by the immunoSEQ multiplex PCR assay. For the multiplex PCR, a mixture combining 60 forward primers for TCR Vbeta segments and 13 reverse primers for TCR Jbeta segments was used. TCRdb provides this immuneACCESS table in a form limited to in-frame rearrangements. Some clones are lacking; in checked studies, under half of them reflect an unresolved V gene, and why the rest are absent is not known. The sample yields approximately 140,000 clones; about two thirds were counted once. Of the sample, 1.5% to 2% falls within the top ten clones. The sample taken for sequencing was PBMCs. All receptors come from a woman aged 18-29 years in good health and CMV-seronegative.

The chain joins TRBV27 to TRBJ2-5; 8 positions match TRBD2. Germline values: CDR1 MNHEY, CDR2 SMNVEV (reference sequence). The CDR3 is 17 residues long. Unmatched junction bases numbered 9, after V lost 1 base and J lost 2 bases. The CDR3 protein is CASSLFSGRGEQETQYF. The CDR3 DNA sequence: TGTGCCAGCAGTTTATTTTCCGGGAGGGGTGAACAAGAGACCCAGTACTTC.

Turning to this clone: A junction boundary mismatches the germline segment, possibly from a read error. The genes are TRBV27 and TRBJ1-2, with 7 bases lining up with TRBD1. Germline lookup yields CDR1 MNHEY and CDR2 SMNVEV (reference sequence). The CDR3 spans 12 residues. The CDR3, as DNA: TGTGCCAGCAGTCACCCGGGACAGTCCTTATACTTC. Its translation: CASSHPGQSLYF.

The V gene is TRBV21-1, the J gene TRBJ2-2; the table names TRBD2, a call not compared with the DNA. TRBV21-1 is assigned pseudogene status. This CDR3 is 18 amino acids long. CDR3 DNA: TGTGCCAGCAGCAATGATGGGAGACTAGCGGGAGCGGCCGGGGAGCTGTTTTTT. This sequence encodes CASSNDGRLAGAAGELFF.

The chain combines TRBV5-1 with TRBJ2-1; 10 bases align to TRBD2. The length of the CDR3 is 16 residues. Trimming removed 3 bases from V and 4 bases from J; junction bases left unmatched: 7. The germline CDR1 and CDR2 sequences are SGHRS and YFSETQ. CDR3 sequence: CASSSAPTSGYNEQFF. In DNA form, the CDR3 reads TGCGCCAGCAGCTCCGCCCCGACTAGCGGGTACAATGAGCAGTTCTTC.

This clone was picked up a small number of times. The chain joins TRBV28 to TRBJ1-3; D uncertain. Germline V gives CDR1 MDHEN, CDR2 SYDVKM. The CDR3 sequence is 16 residues long. Trimming removed 2 bases from V and 0 bases from J, with 11 bases in between. DNA of the CDR3: TGTGCCAGCAGTTTACGCCAGGTATCCTCTGGAAACACCATATATTTT. It is translated as CASSLRQVSSGNTIYF.